A selection of T cell receptor beta chains follows, all from one sample in a study of blood T cell repertoires in COVID-19. Sequencing used immunoSEQ multiplex PCR; TCRdb keeps in-frame clones, though not all of them. The sample has 150,000 to 200,000 clones, 86% seen once; the top ten hold roughly 8.7%. Sequencing was done on a sample of PBMCs or T cells enriched from blood (not recorded which). These receptors were taken from a woman under 40 who had recovered from COVID-19. The CDR3 runs from the conserved cysteine through the conserved F or W. A D gene is named only where the DNA matches it firmly. Part of the rows lack a size; the others show once, few, many or a class for expanded clones.

.	TRBV7-9	TRBD1	TRBJ1-3	CASRSDRGSGNTIYF	TGTGCCAGCAGATCCGACAGGGGCTCTGGAAACACCATATATTTT
.	TRBV7-9	.	TRBJ2-2	CASSLVGHQYGELFF	TGTGCCAGCAGCTTAGTCGGACACCAGTACGGGGAGCTGTTTTTT
.	TRBV2	.	TRBJ2-7	CASSTPGNYEQYF	TGTGCCAGCAGTACGCCGGGAAACTACGAGCAGTACTTC
.	TRBV28	.	TRBJ1-1	CASSLVAGFEAFF	TGTGCCAGCAGTTTAGTCGCGGGATTTGAAGCTTTCTTT
.	TRBV13	.	TRBJ2-1	CASSTPRGQFF	TGTGCCAGCAGTACACCCCGGGGGCAGTTCTTC
.	TRBV29-1	TRBD2	TRBJ2-2	CSVDWASGRAWDTGELFF	TGCAGCGTTGATTGGGCTAGCGGGAGGGCCTGGGACACCGGGGAGCTGTTTTTT
few	TRBV6-4	TRBD1	TRBJ2-2	CASSDGTGDTGELFF	TGTGCCAGCAGTGACGGGACAGGGGACACCGGGGAGCTGTTTTTT
few	TRBV27	.	TRBJ1-5	CASSTLAGGNQPQHF	TGTGCCAGCAGTACCCTAGCGGGTGGCAATCAGCCCCAGCATTTT
.	TRBV5-4	.	TRBJ1-5	CASSLGEDQPQHF	TGTGCCAGCAGCTTAGGGGAGGATCAGCCCCAGCATTTT
.	TRBV4-1	.	TRBJ2-1	CASSQRFMQGCCDEQFF	TGCGCCAGCAGCCAAAGGTTCATGCAGGGCTGTTGCGATGAGCAGTTCTTC
.	TRBV7-9	TRBD1	TRBJ2-2	CASSSPRGPNTGELFF	TGTGCCAGCAGCTCCCCGAGGGGGCCGAACACCGGGGAGCTGTTTTTT
.	TRBV28	TRBD1	TRBJ2-5	CASSLLGQSIRETQYF	TGTGCCAGCAGTTTATTGGGACAGTCGATTCGAGAGACCCAGTACTTC
few	TRBV28	.	TRBJ1-1	CASSPGQTNTEAFF	TGTGCCAGCAGTCCTGGACAGACCAACACTGAAGCTTTCTTT
.	TRBV10-2	TRBD2	TRBJ2-1	CATTGTSGIYEQFF	TGCGCCACCACCGGGACTAGCGGAATTTATGAGCAGTTCTTC
.	TRBV7-6	TRBD1	TRBJ2-1	CASSLRTGVNEQFF	TGTGCCAGCAGCTTACGGACAGGGGTCAATGAGCAGTTCTTC
.	TRBV28	.	TRBJ1-3	CASSWKDILYSGNTIYF	TGTGCCAGCAGCTGGAAAGACATCTTGTACTCTGGAAACACCATATATTTT
.	TRBV28	TRBD1	TRBJ2-7	CASRRGRGYEQYF	TGTGCCAGCAGAAGGGGGCGCGGGTACGAGCAGTACTTC
.	TRBV12-3/TRBV12-4	.	TRBJ1-1	CASSPIGGGEAFF	TGTGCCAGCAGCCCCATAGGGGGGGGTGAAGCTTTCTTT
.	TRBV28	.	TRBJ1-6	CASTYRGARDSPLHF	TGTGCCAGCACCTACCGGGGGGCGAGGGATTCACCCCTCCACTTT
.	TRBV7-9	TRBD1	TRBJ2-7	CASSSTGGYEQYF	TGTGCCAGCAGCTCGACAGGGGGCTACGAGCAGTACTTC
.	TRBV19	.	TRBJ1-1	CASSHRTAAVSSAFF	TGTGCCAGTAGTCACAGGACAGCTGCTGTCTCTTCAGCTTTCTTT
.	TRBV29-1	TRBD1	TRBJ1-1	CSAEQGDGTEAFF	TGCAGCGCTGAGCAGGGGGATGGCACTGAAGCTTTCTTT
once	TRBV7-9	TRBD1	TRBJ1-5	CASSPQGFNQPQHF	TGTGCCAGCAGCCCACAGGGGTTCAATCAGCCCCAGCATTTT
once	TRBV5-4	TRBD2	TRBJ2-7	CASSGTSGRGSYEQYF	TGTGCCAGTTCCGGGACTAGCGGGAGGGGATCCTACGAGCAGTACTTC
.	TRBV9	.	TRBJ1-2	CASSAPHSGPIYGYTF	TGTGCCAGCAGCGCCCCCCATTCGGGTCCTATCTATGGCTACACCTTC
.	TRBV19	TRBD2	TRBJ2-3	CASSIWTSAKTSTDTQYF	TGTGCCAGTAGTATATGGACTAGCGCCAAAACTAGCACAGATACGCAGTATTTT
.	TRBV3-1/TRBV3-2	TRBD1	TRBJ1-3	CASSQTRGLGNTIYF	TGTGCCAGCAGCCAAACTAGGGGGCTTGGAAACACCATATATTTT
.	TRBV7-2	TRBD1	TRBJ1-1	CASSLGGQGRGTEAFF	TGTGCCAGCAGCTTAGGGGGACAGGGACGGGGCACTGAAGCTTTCTTT
.	TRBV28	TRBD1	TRBJ1-6	CASSLDPPGGSYNSPLHF	TGTGCCAGCAGTTTGGATCCCCCAGGGGGGTCCTATAATTCACCCCTCCACTTT
.	TRBV7-3	TRBD1	TRBJ2-7	CASSLQGTGGGNEQYF	TGTGCCAGCAGCTTACAGGGGACAGGGGGCGGTAACGAGCAGTACTTC
.	TRBV28	.	TRBJ1-1	CASSFGGGTEAFF	TGTGCCAGCAGTTTCGGGGGGGGCACTGAAGCTTTCTTT
few	TRBV5-1	.	TRBJ1-1	CASSLAGHMNTEAFF	TGCGCCAGCAGCTTGGCAGGGCATATGAACACTGAAGCTTTCTTT
.	TRBV7-9	.	TRBJ1-1	CASTWETGNTEAFF	TGTGCCAGCACATGGGAGACAGGGAACACTGAAGCTTTCTTT
.	TRBV27	TRBD1	TRBJ1-5	CASSRLGQGGQPQHF	TGTGCCAGCAGTCGCCTCGGACAGGGAGGGCAGCCCCAGCATTTT
.	TRBV5-1	TRBD1	TRBJ2-7	CASGWATGGSEQYF	TGCGCCAGCGGTTGGGCAACAGGGGGGTCCGAGCAGTACTTC
.	TRBV7-8	TRBD2	TRBJ2-3	CASSPRTSGSTDTQYF	TGTGCCAGCAGCCCCAGGACTAGCGGTAGCACAGATACGCAGTATTTT
.	TRBV28	TRBD1	TRBJ1-4	CASSFRDRGPFGEKLFF	TGTGCCAGCAGTTTCCGGGACAGGGGCCCCTTTGGTGAAAAACTGTTTTTT
.	TRBV28	TRBD1	TRBJ2-7	CASTGGYEQYF	TGTGCCAGTACAGGGGGGTACGAGCAGTACTTC
once	TRBV24-1	TRBD2	TRBJ2-1	CATSDHGLVGPNEQFF	TGTGCCACCAGTGACCACGGACTAGTCGGTCCCAATGAGCAGTTCTTC
.	TRBV6-5	TRBD2	TRBJ2-1	CASRPTSGRNNEQFF	TGTGCCAGCAGACCCACTAGCGGGAGAAACAATGAGCAGTTCTTC
few	TRBV7-2	TRBD2	TRBJ2-1	CASSPGLVNNEQFF	TGTGCCAGCAGTCCGGGACTAGTCAACAATGAGCAGTTCTTC
few	TRBV5-1	.	TRBJ1-5	CASIGGEWRQPQHF	TGCGCCAGCATCGGGGGGGAGTGGCGTCAGCCCCAGCATTTT
.	TRBV13	TRBD2	TRBJ2-5	CASSSTSVGETQYF	TGTGCCAGCAGCTCCACTAGCGTTGGGGAGACCCAGTACTTC
.	TRBV7-6	TRBD1	TRBJ1-1	CASRGQLNTEAFF	TGTGCCAGCAGGGGACAGTTGAACACTGAAGCTTTCTTT
.	TRBV6-5	.	TRBJ2-7	CASSYGGGQNYEQYF	TGTGCCAGCAGTTACGGAGGGGGACAGAACTACGAGCAGTACTTC
.	TRBV28	TRBD1	TRBJ2-2	CASSSRWTGLRHTGELFF	TGTGCCAGCAGTTCCAGATGGACAGGGCTCCGCCACACCGGGGAGCTGTTTTTT
.	TRBV28	TRBD2	TRBJ2-3	CASSGTRFTDTQYF	TGTGCCAGCAGCGGGACTAGGTTCACAGATACGCAGTATTTT
.	TRBV19	TRBD2	TRBJ2-1	CASHAPGLAFNEQFF	TGTGCCAGTCACGCCCCGGGACTAGCCTTCAATGAGCAGTTCTTC
few	TRBV29-1	.	TRBJ1-3	CSVASVTSGNTIYF	TGCAGCGTAGCATCTGTTACCTCTGGAAACACCATATATTTT
.	TRBV5-6	TRBD1	TRBJ1-2	CASSLGVGGPGGGYTF	TGTGCCAGCAGCTTGGGAGTCGGGGGCCCAGGGGGTGGCTACACCTTC
.	TRBV5-1	TRBD1	TRBJ2-1	CASSPGDRGQSNEQFF	TGCGCCAGCAGCCCTGGGGACAGGGGGCAGAGCAATGAGCAGTTCTTC
.	TRBV5-4	.	TRBJ1-1	CASSRTGMNTEAFF	TGTGCCAGCAGCCGTACAGGAATGAACACTGAAGCTTTCTTT
.	TRBV10-1	.	TRBJ1-4	CASSRTPIGEKLFF	TGCGCCAGCAGTCGGACACCGATAGGGGAAAAACTGTTTTTT
once	TRBV15	TRBD1	TRBJ1-5	CATSIRQGRQPQHF	TGTGCCACCAGCATAAGACAGGGACGGCAGCCCCAGCATTTT
.	TRBV13	.	TRBJ1-2	CASSLLQGGYGYTF	TGTGCCAGCAGCCTTCTCCAGGGAGGCTATGGCTACACCTTC
once	TRBV30	TRBD2	TRBJ2-7	CAWSKPGLAGYYEQYF	TGTGCCTGGAGTAAACCGGGACTAGCGGGGTACTACGAGCAGTACTTC
.	TRBV27	.	TRBJ2-7	CASSAGSGSYEQYF	TGTGCCAGCAGTGCGGGATCAGGCTCCTACGAGCAGTACTTC
.	TRBV5-4	TRBD2	TRBJ2-7	CASSPASGSYEQYF	TGTGCCAGCAGTCCCGCTAGCGGGAGTTACGAGCAGTACTTC
.	TRBV11-2	TRBD2	TRBJ2-4	CASSLEGLAGSGDIQYF	TGTGCCAGCAGCTTAGAGGGGCTAGCGGGAAGTGGAGACATTCAGTACTTC
.	TRBV9	.	TRBJ2-1	CASNAGPSYNEQFF	TGTGCCAGCAATGCGGGGCCCTCCTACAATGAGCAGTTCTTC